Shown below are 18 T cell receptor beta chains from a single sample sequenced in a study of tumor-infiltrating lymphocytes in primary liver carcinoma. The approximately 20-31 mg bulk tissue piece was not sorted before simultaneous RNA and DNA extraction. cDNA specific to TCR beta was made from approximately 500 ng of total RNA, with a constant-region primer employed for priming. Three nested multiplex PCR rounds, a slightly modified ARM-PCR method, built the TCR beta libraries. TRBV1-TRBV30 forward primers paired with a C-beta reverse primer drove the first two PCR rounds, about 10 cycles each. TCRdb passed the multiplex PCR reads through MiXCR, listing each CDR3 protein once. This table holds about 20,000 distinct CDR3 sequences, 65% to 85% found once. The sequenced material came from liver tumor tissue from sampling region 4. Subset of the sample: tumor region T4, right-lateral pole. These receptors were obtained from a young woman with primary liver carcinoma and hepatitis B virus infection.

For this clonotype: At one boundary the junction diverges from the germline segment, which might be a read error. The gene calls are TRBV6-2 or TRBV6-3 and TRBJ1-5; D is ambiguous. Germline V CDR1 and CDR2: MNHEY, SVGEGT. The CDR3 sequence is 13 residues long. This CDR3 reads CVSSYRDDQPQHF. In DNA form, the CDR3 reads TGTGTCAGCAGTTACCGTGACGATCAGCCCCAGCATTTT.

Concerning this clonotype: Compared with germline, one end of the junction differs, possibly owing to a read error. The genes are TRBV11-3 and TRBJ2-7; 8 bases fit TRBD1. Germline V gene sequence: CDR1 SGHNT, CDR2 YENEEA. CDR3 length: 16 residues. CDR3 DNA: TGTACCAGCAGCCGCCGGGACAGGATTTACTCCTACGAGCAGTACTTC. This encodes CTSSRRDRIYSYEQYF.

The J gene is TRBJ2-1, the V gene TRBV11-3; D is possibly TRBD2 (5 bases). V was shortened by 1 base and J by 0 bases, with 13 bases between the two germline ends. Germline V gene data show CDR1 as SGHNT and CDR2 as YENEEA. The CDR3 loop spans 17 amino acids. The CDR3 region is CASSLGLAGNSYNEQFF. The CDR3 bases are TGTGCCAGCAGCTTAGGTCTGGCCGGGAACTCCTACAATGAGCAGTTCTTC.

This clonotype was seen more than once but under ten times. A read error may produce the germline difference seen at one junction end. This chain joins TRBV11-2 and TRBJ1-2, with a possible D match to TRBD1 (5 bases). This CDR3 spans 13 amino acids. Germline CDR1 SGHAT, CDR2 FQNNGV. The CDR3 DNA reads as TGTGCCAGCAGTTCCGGGACGGAATATGGCTATACCTTC. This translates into CASSSGTEYGYTF.

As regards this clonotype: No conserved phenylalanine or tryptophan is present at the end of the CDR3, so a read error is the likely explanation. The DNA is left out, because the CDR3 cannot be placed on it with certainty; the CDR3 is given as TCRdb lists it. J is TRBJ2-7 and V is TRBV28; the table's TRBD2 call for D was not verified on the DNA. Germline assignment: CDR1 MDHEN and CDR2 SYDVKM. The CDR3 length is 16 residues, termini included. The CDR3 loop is CASSFLGLAGAGERYL.

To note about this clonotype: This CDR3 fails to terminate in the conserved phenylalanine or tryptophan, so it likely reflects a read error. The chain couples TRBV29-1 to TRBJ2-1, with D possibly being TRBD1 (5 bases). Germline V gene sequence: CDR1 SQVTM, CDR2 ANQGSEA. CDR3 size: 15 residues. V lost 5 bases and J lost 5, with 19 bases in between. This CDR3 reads CSVLYRQTKHNEQFL. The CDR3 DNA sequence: TGCAGCGTTCTCTATAGACAGACGAAACACAATGAGCAGTTCCTC.

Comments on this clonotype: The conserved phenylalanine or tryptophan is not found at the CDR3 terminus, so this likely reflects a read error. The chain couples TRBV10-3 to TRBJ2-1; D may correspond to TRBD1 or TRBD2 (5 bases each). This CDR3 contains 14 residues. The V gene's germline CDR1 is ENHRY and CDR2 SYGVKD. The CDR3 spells CTISPTATRDEQFV. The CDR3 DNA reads TGTACCATCAGTCCCACGGCGACCCGGGACGAGCAGTTCGTC.

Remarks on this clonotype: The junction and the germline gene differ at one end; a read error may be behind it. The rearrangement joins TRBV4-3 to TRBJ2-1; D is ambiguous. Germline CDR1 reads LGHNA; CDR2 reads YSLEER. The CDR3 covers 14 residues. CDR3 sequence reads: CDSSQTELVNEQLF. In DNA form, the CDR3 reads TGCGACAGCAGCCAAACAGAGTTGGTCAATGAGCAGCTCTTC.

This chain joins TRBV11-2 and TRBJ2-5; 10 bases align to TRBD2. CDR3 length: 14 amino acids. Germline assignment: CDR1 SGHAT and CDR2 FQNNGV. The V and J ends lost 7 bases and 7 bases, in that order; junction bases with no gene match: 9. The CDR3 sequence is CASNRDTSGATQYF. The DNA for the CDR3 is TGTGCCAGCAACCGTGATACTAGCGGGGCGACCCAGTACTTC.

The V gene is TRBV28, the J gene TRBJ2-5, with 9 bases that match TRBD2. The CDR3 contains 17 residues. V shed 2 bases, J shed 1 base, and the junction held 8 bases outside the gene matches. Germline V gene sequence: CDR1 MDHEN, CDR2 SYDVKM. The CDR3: CASSLPEDSGGQETQYF. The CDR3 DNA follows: TGTGCCAGCAGTTTACCCGAAGATAGCGGGGGCCAAGAGACCCAGTACTTC.

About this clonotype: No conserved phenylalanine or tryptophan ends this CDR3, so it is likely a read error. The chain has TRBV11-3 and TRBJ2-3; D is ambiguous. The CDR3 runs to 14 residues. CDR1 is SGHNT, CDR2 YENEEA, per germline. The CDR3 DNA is TGTGCCAGCAGCTTGGATGGGCCCACAGATATGCAGTATTAT. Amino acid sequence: CASSLDGPTDMQYY.

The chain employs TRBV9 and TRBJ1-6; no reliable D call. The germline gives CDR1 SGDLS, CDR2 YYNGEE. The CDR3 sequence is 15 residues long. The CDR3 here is CAGSAGSSINSPLHF. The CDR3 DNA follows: TGTGCAGGCAGCGCCGGGTCGTCCATAAATTCACCCCTCCACTTT.

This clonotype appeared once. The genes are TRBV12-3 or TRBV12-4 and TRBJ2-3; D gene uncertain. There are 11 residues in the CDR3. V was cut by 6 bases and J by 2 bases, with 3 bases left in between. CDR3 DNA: TGTGCCAGCAGCGACACAGATACGCAGTATTTT. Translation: CASSDTDTQYF.

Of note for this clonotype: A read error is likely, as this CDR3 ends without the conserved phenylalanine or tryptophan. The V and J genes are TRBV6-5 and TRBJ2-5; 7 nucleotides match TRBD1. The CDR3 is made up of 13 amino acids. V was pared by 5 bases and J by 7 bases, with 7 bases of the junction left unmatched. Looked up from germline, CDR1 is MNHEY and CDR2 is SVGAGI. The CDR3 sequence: CASSAERGLTQYS. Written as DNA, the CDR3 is TGTGCCAGCAGTGCCGAAAGGGGGCTGACCCAGTACTCC.

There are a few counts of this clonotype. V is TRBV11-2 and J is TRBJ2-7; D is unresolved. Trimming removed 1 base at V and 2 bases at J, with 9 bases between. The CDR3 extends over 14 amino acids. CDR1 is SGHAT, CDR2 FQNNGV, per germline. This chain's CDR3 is CASSLAVRTYEQYF. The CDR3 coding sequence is TGTGCCAGCAGCTTAGCCGTGAGGACCTACGAGCAGTACTTC.

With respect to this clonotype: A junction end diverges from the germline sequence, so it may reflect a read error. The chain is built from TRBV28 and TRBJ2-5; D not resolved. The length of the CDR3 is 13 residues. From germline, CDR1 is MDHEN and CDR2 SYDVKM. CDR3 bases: TGTGCCAGCAGTTTGTTGGACCTAGAGACCCAGTACTTT. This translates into CASSLLDLETQYF.

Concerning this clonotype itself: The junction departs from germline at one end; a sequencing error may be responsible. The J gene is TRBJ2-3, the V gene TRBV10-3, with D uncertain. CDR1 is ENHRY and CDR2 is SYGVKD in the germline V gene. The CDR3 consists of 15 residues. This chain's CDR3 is CVISEDLGSTDTQYF. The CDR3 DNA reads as TGTGTCATCAGTGAGGACCTCGGTAGCACAGATACGCAGTATTTT.

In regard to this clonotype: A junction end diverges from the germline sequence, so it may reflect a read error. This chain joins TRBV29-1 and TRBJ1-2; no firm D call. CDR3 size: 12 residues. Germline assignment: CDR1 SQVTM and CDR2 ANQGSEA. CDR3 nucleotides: TGCGGCGTTATCCATTCGGGTGGCGGCTACACCTTC. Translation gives CGVIHSGGGYTF.